These T cell receptor beta chains were read from a single sample in a study of blood T cell repertoires in COVID-19. Repertoires were generated with immunoSEQ multiplex PCR, while TCRdb's copy carries only in-frame clones and drops some. Seen here are around 270,000 clones, over 75% observed once, and the top ten hold 3.1%. The source material was PBMCs or T cells enriched from blood (not recorded which). Receptors were obtained from a woman in her 40s who had been exposed to COVID-19. Both conserved end residues are part of each CDR3. Fields, in order: D gene, clone size, V gene, J gene, CDR3 DNA, CDR3 protein. D genes are given only for firm matches. Expanded clones are given a class, and other clones once, few, many or no size at all.

d_call: .; clone_size: .; v_call: TRBV6-2/TRBV6-3; j_call: TRBJ2-3; cdr3_nt: TGTGCCAGCCGCCTTTCCGGCACAGATACGCAGTATTTT; cdr3_aa: CASRLSGTDTQYF
d_call: TRBD1; clone_size: .; v_call: TRBV7-2; j_call: TRBJ2-7; cdr3_nt: TGTGCCAGCAGCTTAGTGGGGACAGGGCTGTACGAGCAGTACTTC; cdr3_aa: CASSLVGTGLYEQYF
d_call: .; clone_size: .; v_call: TRBV19; j_call: TRBJ2-2; cdr3_nt: TGTGCCATCCAGGGGCCGAACACCGGGGAGCTGTTTTTT; cdr3_aa: CAIQGPNTGELFF
d_call: .; clone_size: .; v_call: TRBV5-1; j_call: TRBJ1-2; cdr3_nt: TGCGCCAGCAGCTTGGGGGTAGGAGACTATGGCTACACCTTC; cdr3_aa: CASSLGVGDYGYTF
d_call: .; clone_size: .; v_call: TRBV7-8; j_call: TRBJ1-5; cdr3_nt: TGTGCCAGCAGCTTGCGCAGGGCTTCACAGCCCCAGCATTTT; cdr3_aa: CASSLRRASQPQHF
d_call: TRBD1; clone_size: .; v_call: TRBV12-3/TRBV12-4; j_call: TRBJ1-6; cdr3_nt: TGTGCCAGTCAGGGGGCCTATAATTCACCCCTCCACTTT; cdr3_aa: CASQGAYNSPLHF
d_call: TRBD1; clone_size: .; v_call: TRBV3-1/TRBV3-2; j_call: TRBJ2-2; cdr3_nt: TGTGCCAGCAGCCGAGAGGGGGCGTACGCGAACACCGGGGAGCTGTTTTTT; cdr3_aa: CASSREGAYANTGELFF
d_call: .; clone_size: .; v_call: TRBV19; j_call: TRBJ2-7; cdr3_nt: TGTGCCAGCAACCCTCGAGCGGACTGGCATGCTACGAAGCAGTACTTC; cdr3_aa: CASNPRADWHATKQYF
d_call: .; clone_size: once; v_call: TRBV24-1; j_call: TRBJ2-3; cdr3_nt: TGTGCCACCAGTTTAAGGGGCGCTCGGACAGATACGCAGTATTTT; cdr3_aa: CATSLRGARTDTQYF
d_call: TRBD1; clone_size: once; v_call: TRBV12-5; j_call: TRBJ2-2; cdr3_nt: TGTGCTAGTGGTTTGGGAGGTAAGAGTTGGGACAGAGAAACCGGGGAGCTGTTTTTT; cdr3_aa: CASGLGGKSWDRETGELFF
d_call: TRBD1; clone_size: once; v_call: TRBV12-3/TRBV12-4; j_call: TRBJ1-1; cdr3_nt: TGTGCCAGCAGTCAGGACAGGGGGAGAGGAGCTTTCTTT; cdr3_aa: CASSQDRGRGAFF
d_call: .; clone_size: .; v_call: TRBV11-2; j_call: TRBJ2-1; cdr3_nt: TGTGCCAGCAGCTTAGAACAGGGAAACAATGAGCAGTTCTTC; cdr3_aa: CASSLEQGNNEQFF
d_call: .; clone_size: .; v_call: TRBV3-1/TRBV3-2; j_call: TRBJ1-1; cdr3_nt: TGTGCCAGCAGCGTCAAGTTAGCGGCCATGAACACTGAAGCTTTCTTT; cdr3_aa: CASSVKLAAMNTEAFF
d_call: TRBD1; clone_size: .; v_call: TRBV7-3; j_call: TRBJ2-7; cdr3_nt: TGTGCCAGCAGCCCTGAGCCGGGACAGCTCTACGAGCAGTACTTC; cdr3_aa: CASSPEPGQLYEQYF
d_call: TRBD2; clone_size: .; v_call: TRBV4-3; j_call: TRBJ2-1; cdr3_nt: TGCGCCAGCAGCCAAGTAGGAGCGGGAGGGCTGGGCTCCTACAATGAGCAGTTCTTC; cdr3_aa: CASSQVGAGGLGSYNEQFF
d_call: .; clone_size: .; v_call: TRBV2; j_call: TRBJ1-1; cdr3_nt: TGTGCCTGGCCGGCGGTGAACACTGAAGCTTTCTTT; cdr3_aa: CAWPAVNTEAFF
d_call: .; clone_size: .; v_call: TRBV19; j_call: TRBJ2-7; cdr3_nt: TGTGCCACCAGCCGAGACAGGTCCTACGAGCAGTACTTC; cdr3_aa: CATSRDRSYEQYF
d_call: TRBD1; clone_size: .; v_call: TRBV5-1; j_call: TRBJ2-2; cdr3_nt: TGCGCCAGCAGCCCTACCCCCGGGACAGGGTCCGGGGAGCTGTTTTTT; cdr3_aa: CASSPTPGTGSGELFF
d_call: .; clone_size: few; v_call: TRBV7-7; j_call: TRBJ1-5; cdr3_nt: TGTGCCAGCAGCCTGGGGGACAAAAAAAATCAGCCCCAGCATTTT; cdr3_aa: CASSLGDKKNQPQHF
d_call: .; clone_size: .; v_call: TRBV4-3; j_call: TRBJ1-2; cdr3_nt: TGCGCCAGCAGTCCCAGGGTTAGTGGCTATGGCTACACCTTC; cdr3_aa: CASSPRVSGYGYTF
d_call: .; clone_size: .; v_call: TRBV7-2; j_call: TRBJ1-1; cdr3_nt: TGTGCCAGCAGCACAACGATCACTGAAGCTTTCTTT; cdr3_aa: CASSTTITEAFF
d_call: .; clone_size: .; v_call: TRBV30; j_call: TRBJ1-1; cdr3_nt: TGTGCCTCGACGAGGATGAACACTGAAGCTTTCTTT; cdr3_aa: CASTRMNTEAFF
d_call: TRBD2; clone_size: .; v_call: TRBV10-2; j_call: TRBJ2-1; cdr3_nt: TGCGCCAGCAGTTTAGCGGGGGGGGAGGAGCAGTTCTTC; cdr3_aa: CASSLAGGEEQFF
d_call: TRBD1; clone_size: .; v_call: TRBV6-6; j_call: TRBJ1-4; cdr3_nt: TGTGCCAGCAGTTACAGGGGACAGGCCTCTAATGAAAAACTGTTTTTT; cdr3_aa: CASSYRGQASNEKLFF
d_call: .; clone_size: .; v_call: TRBV9; j_call: TRBJ2-2; cdr3_nt: TGTGCCAGCAGCGTAGTGGAGAGAAACACCGGGGAGCTGTTTTTT; cdr3_aa: CASSVVERNTGELFF
d_call: .; clone_size: many; v_call: TRBV3-1/TRBV3-2; j_call: TRBJ1-5; cdr3_nt: TGTGCCAGCAGCCAAGCTTCCGGGCCCCAGCATTTT; cdr3_aa: CASSQASGPQHF
d_call: TRBD2; clone_size: .; v_call: TRBV18; j_call: TRBJ2-1; cdr3_nt: TGTGCCAGCTCGGGGACTAGCGGGGGACGAGGCAATGAGCAGTTCTTC; cdr3_aa: CASSGTSGGRGNEQFF
d_call: TRBD1; clone_size: few; v_call: TRBV5-1; j_call: TRBJ1-2; cdr3_nt: TGTGCCAGCAGCTCCCGCCGGGGACAGGGGTCCTATGGCTACACCTTC; cdr3_aa: CASSSRRGQGSYGYTF
d_call: TRBD1; clone_size: once; v_call: TRBV4-2; j_call: TRBJ1-2; cdr3_nt: TGTGCCAGCAGCCAAGTAGGACAGGGGGCCTATGGCTACACCTTC; cdr3_aa: CASSQVGQGAYGYTF
d_call: TRBD2; clone_size: .; v_call: TRBV11-2; j_call: TRBJ2-3; cdr3_nt: TGTGCCAGCAGAACAATTAAGACTAGCCGTTTCGAGGATACGCAGTATTTT; cdr3_aa: CASRTIKTSRFEDTQYF
d_call: TRBD2; clone_size: .; v_call: TRBV5-1; j_call: TRBJ2-7; cdr3_nt: TGCGCCAGCAGCTCCGGGGACTACCGAAGCTCCTACGAGCAGTACTTC; cdr3_aa: CASSSGDYRSSYEQYF
d_call: .; clone_size: .; v_call: TRBV21-1; j_call: TRBJ2-7; cdr3_nt: TGTGCCAGCAGCCGCGCAGGGCGCCCCTACGAGCAGTACTTC; cdr3_aa: CASSRAGRPYEQYF
d_call: TRBD1; clone_size: .; v_call: TRBV6-5; j_call: TRBJ1-1; cdr3_nt: TGTGCCAGCAGTTACTCCCTGGGACAGGGGAACACTGAAGCTTTCTTT; cdr3_aa: CASSYSLGQGNTEAFF
d_call: .; clone_size: .; v_call: TRBV28; j_call: TRBJ1-1; cdr3_nt: TGTGCCAGCAAAATTGGAGGGGAACCCATGAACACTGAAGCTTTCTTT; cdr3_aa: CASKIGGEPMNTEAFF
d_call: .; clone_size: .; v_call: TRBV7-2; j_call: TRBJ1-1; cdr3_nt: TGTGCCAGCAGCTTAGCGCGGGGAGACCCTGAAGCTTTCTTT; cdr3_aa: CASSLARGDPEAFF
d_call: TRBD1; clone_size: .; v_call: TRBV9; j_call: TRBJ1-2; cdr3_nt: TGTGCCAGCAGCGCGACAGGGCTCTATGGCTACACCTTC; cdr3_aa: CASSATGLYGYTF
d_call: .; clone_size: .; v_call: TRBV28; j_call: TRBJ1-1; cdr3_nt: TGTGCCAGCAGTTTATATGTGGGGAGGAACACTGAAGCTTTCTTT; cdr3_aa: CASSLYVGRNTEAFF
d_call: .; clone_size: .; v_call: TRBV18; j_call: TRBJ1-6; cdr3_nt: TGTGCCAGTTCCCAGACAGGCCAGAGCTCCTATAATTCACCCCTCCACTTT; cdr3_aa: CASSQTGQSSYNSPLHF
d_call: TRBD1; clone_size: .; v_call: TRBV19; j_call: TRBJ1-2; cdr3_nt: TGTGCCAGTTCTCCCGGCCAGGCTCGAGGGGGCCTTTTTGTCCTCTATGGCTACACCTTC; cdr3_aa: CASSPGQARGGLFVLYGYTF
d_call: .; clone_size: .; v_call: TRBV28; j_call: TRBJ1-2; cdr3_nt: TGTGCCAGCAGTTTAAACAGTAACTATGGCTACACCTTC; cdr3_aa: CASSLNSNYGYTF
d_call: TRBD2; clone_size: .; v_call: TRBV29-1; j_call: TRBJ2-3; cdr3_nt: TGCAGCGTTGAATACCCGGGACTAACAGGCGCAGATACGCAGTATTTT; cdr3_aa: CSVEYPGLTGADTQYF
d_call: TRBD2; clone_size: once; v_call: TRBV4-2; j_call: TRBJ2-1; cdr3_nt: TGTGCCAGCAGCCAATTCGGGAGCGGGAGAATCGATGAGCAGTTCTTC; cdr3_aa: CASSQFGSGRIDEQFF
d_call: .; clone_size: .; v_call: TRBV6-5; j_call: TRBJ1-6; cdr3_nt: TGTGCCAGCAGTTACTCGACTGGGAGAAGTACACCCCTCCACTTT; cdr3_aa: CASSYSTGRSTPLHF
d_call: .; clone_size: .; v_call: TRBV4-1; j_call: TRBJ1-6; cdr3_nt: TGCGCCAGCAGCCAAGATGGGGGAGGTAGGACACCCCTCCACTTT; cdr3_aa: CASSQDGGGRTPLHF
d_call: .; clone_size: .; v_call: TRBV27; j_call: TRBJ1-6; cdr3_nt: TGTGCCAGCAGTTCCAGGTCCAATTCACCCCTCCACTTT; cdr3_aa: CASSSRSNSPLHF
d_call: TRBD1; clone_size: .; v_call: TRBV7-2; j_call: TRBJ1-2; cdr3_nt: TGTGCCAGCAAAAGTAGGCTACAGGGGGGCTACACCTTC; cdr3_aa: CASKSRLQGGYTF
d_call: .; clone_size: once; v_call: TRBV19; j_call: TRBJ1-3; cdr3_nt: TGTGCCAGTAGTATCCGACGCACTTCTGGGGACTCCATATATTTT; cdr3_aa: CASSIRRTSGDSIYF
d_call: TRBD1; clone_size: .; v_call: TRBV11-2; j_call: TRBJ2-3; cdr3_nt: TGTGCCAGCAGCTTCCGGGACAGGGGGCTGCGGGCAGATACGCAGTATTTT; cdr3_aa: CASSFRDRGLRADTQYF
d_call: .; clone_size: .; v_call: TRBV9; j_call: TRBJ1-3; cdr3_nt: TGTGCCAGCACCATGGGACACCTCTCTGGAAACACCATATATTTT; cdr3_aa: CASTMGHLSGNTIYF
d_call: .; clone_size: .; v_call: TRBV19; j_call: TRBJ1-2; cdr3_nt: TGTGCCAGTAGTATACTAGCGACGGGCGGCTACACCTTC; cdr3_aa: CASSILATGGYTF
d_call: TRBD2; clone_size: .; v_call: TRBV4-2; j_call: TRBJ2-1; cdr3_nt: TGTGCCAGCAGCCAACAGACTAGCGGGGGCCACAATGAGCAGTTCTTC; cdr3_aa: CASSQQTSGGHNEQFF
d_call: .; clone_size: .; v_call: TRBV19; j_call: TRBJ2-7; cdr3_nt: TGTGCCAGTAGACCAACCCCCGGGAGCTCCTACGAGCAGTACTTC; cdr3_aa: CASRPTPGSSYEQYF
d_call: .; clone_size: .; v_call: TRBV13; j_call: TRBJ2-3; cdr3_nt: TGTGCCAGCAGCCCGAGCAGGAAAGATACGCAGTATTTT; cdr3_aa: CASSPSRKDTQYF
d_call: TRBD1; clone_size: few; v_call: TRBV29-1; j_call: TRBJ2-3; cdr3_nt: TGCAGCGTTGAAGGGTGGGTCACCGGGGACAGGGACACAGATACGCAGTATTTT; cdr3_aa: CSVEGWVTGDRDTDTQYF
d_call: TRBD1; clone_size: .; v_call: TRBV24-1; j_call: TRBJ1-1; cdr3_nt: TGTGCCACCAGTGATACACCTGCCGGGACAGGGGCAAGGACTGAAGCTTTCTTT; cdr3_aa: CATSDTPAGTGARTEAFF
d_call: TRBD1; clone_size: many; v_call: TRBV5-6; j_call: TRBJ1-1; cdr3_nt: TGTGCCAGCAACAGGGGGAGGGGCACTGAAGCTTTCTTT; cdr3_aa: CASNRGRGTEAFF
d_call: .; clone_size: .; v_call: TRBV19; j_call: TRBJ1-2; cdr3_nt: TGTGCCAGTAGGGTCCTTGGGGATGGGGGCGCCTATGGCTACACCTTC; cdr3_aa: CASRVLGDGGAYGYTF
d_call: TRBD1; clone_size: .; v_call: TRBV9; j_call: TRBJ1-2; cdr3_nt: TGTGCCAGCAGCGTAGGGGACAGGGTTGTGGGGGGCTACACCTTC; cdr3_aa: CASSVGDRVVGGYTF
d_call: .; clone_size: once; v_call: TRBV30; j_call: TRBJ1-2; cdr3_nt: TGTGCCTGGAACAGAGGAGGCCAAACGGAGGGCTACACCTTC; cdr3_aa: CAWNRGGQTEGYTF
d_call: .; clone_size: .; v_call: TRBV14; j_call: TRBJ2-2; cdr3_nt: TGTGCCAGCAGTCGGCTCCGAGGGACCGGGGAGCTGTTTTTT; cdr3_aa: CASSRLRGTGELFF